This T cell receptor beta chain comes out of a study of blood T cell repertoires in COVID-19. TCRdb's copy holds only in-frame clones and misses some; the assay was immunoSEQ multiplex PCR. The top ten clones hold roughly 6.6% of a sample with about 110,000 clones, roughly 88% of them seen once. Trimming left V 0 bases short and J 3 bases short, with 12 bases between. This CDR3 is 15 amino acids long. The germline gives CDR1 MNHEY, CDR2 SVGAGI. This clone was counted a few times. Specimen: peripheral blood. This clonotype was obtained from a middle-aged man with active or convalescent COVID-19. The genes are TRBV6-5 and TRBJ2-7; a weak D match, TRBD1 (5 bases). The CDR3 DNA follows: TGTGCCAGCAGTTACTCGACTCTGGGGCTCTACGAGCAGTACTTC. Protein product: CASSYSTLGLYEQYF.